This T cell receptor (beta chain) came from a study of OX40 agonist ivuxolimab in advanced cancers. Study summary: Across the patients, intravenous ivuxolimab was delivered every 2 weeks at 0.01 to 10 mg/kg. Past anti-PD-1, anti-PD-L1 or anti-CTLA-4 therapy was accepted, and 30% to 45% had received some. Study-level points and caveats: The study found that CD8+ T cells averaged more expanded clones than CD4+.

Profiling relied on immunoSEQ multiplex PCR, and the TCRdb table lists in-frame clones only, not all of them. The table has roughly 46,000 clones, 70% to 90% seen once; the top ten hold under 0.65%. Turning to this clone: What it recognizes is unknown.

The specimen comprised CD4+ or CD8+ T cells sorted from blood, sampled in a trial of the OX40 agonist ivuxolimab. This sequence originates from an adult with an advanced solid tumor such as melanoma, head and neck, liver or kidney cancer.

CDR3 coding DNA: TGTGCCAGCAGCTTGGGCAGCGGACAGGGGTACTACGAGCAGTACTTC. Translated: CASSLGSGQGYYEQYF. The V gene is TRBV5-5, the J gene TRBJ2-7; TRBD1 agrees at 9 bases. CDR1 and CDR2 from the germline V gene are SGHKS and YYEKEE (reference sequence). Trimming removed 0 bases from V and 3 bases from J; junction bases left unmatched: 7. The CDR3 covers 16 residues.